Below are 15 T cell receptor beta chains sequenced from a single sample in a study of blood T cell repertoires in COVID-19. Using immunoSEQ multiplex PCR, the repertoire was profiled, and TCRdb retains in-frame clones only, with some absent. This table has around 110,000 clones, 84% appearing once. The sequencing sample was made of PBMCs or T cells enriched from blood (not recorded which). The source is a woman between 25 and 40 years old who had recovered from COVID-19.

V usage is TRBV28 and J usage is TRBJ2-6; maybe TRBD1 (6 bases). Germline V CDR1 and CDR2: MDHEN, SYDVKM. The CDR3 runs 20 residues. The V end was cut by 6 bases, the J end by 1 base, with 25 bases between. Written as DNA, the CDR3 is TGTGCCAGCAGCCTAGGGCCCCGACAGGCTTGGGTTTCTGGGGCCAACGTCCTGACTTTC. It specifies CASSLGPRQAWVSGANVLTF. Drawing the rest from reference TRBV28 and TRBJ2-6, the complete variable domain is DVKVTQSSRYLVKRTGEKVFLECVQDMDHENMFWYRQDPGLGLRLIYFSYDVKMKEKGDIPEGYSVSREKKERFSLILESASTNQTSMYLCASSLGPRQAWVSGANVLTFGAGSRLTVL.

The CDR3 sequence is CASSVAPGGITEAFF. CDR3 bases: TGTGCCAGCAGCGTAGCTCCGGGGGGGATCACTGAAGCTTTCTTT. The chain recombines TRBV9 with TRBJ1-1, with D maybe TRBD1 (5 bases). The V gene's germline CDR1 is SGDLS and CDR2 YYNGEE. The CDR3 is 15 residues long. The ends were cut back, 0 bases at V and 4 bases at J, with 13 bases in the middle.

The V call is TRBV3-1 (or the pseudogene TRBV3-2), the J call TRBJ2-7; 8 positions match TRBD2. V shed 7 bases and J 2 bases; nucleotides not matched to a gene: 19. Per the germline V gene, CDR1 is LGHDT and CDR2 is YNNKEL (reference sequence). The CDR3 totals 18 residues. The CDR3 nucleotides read TGTGCCAGCATTCCCCCCAATGGCGGGAGGACTCTTCCCTACGAGCAGTACTTC. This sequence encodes CASIPPNGGRTLPYEQYF.

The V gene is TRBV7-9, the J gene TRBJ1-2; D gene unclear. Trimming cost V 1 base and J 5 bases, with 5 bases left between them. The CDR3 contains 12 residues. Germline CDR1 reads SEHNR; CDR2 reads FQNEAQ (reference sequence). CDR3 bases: TGTGCCAGCAGCTTAGAGAGATATGGCTACACCTTC. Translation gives CASSLERYGYTF.

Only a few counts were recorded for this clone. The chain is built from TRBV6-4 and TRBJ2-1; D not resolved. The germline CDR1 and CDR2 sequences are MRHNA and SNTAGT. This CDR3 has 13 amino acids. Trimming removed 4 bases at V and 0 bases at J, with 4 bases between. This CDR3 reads CASSASSYNEQFF. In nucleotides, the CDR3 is TGTGCCAGCAGTGCTAGCTCCTACAATGAGCAGTTCTTC.

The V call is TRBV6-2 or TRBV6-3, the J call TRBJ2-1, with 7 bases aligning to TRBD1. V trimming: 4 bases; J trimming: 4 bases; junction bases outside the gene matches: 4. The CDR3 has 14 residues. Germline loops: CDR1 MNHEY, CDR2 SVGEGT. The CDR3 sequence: CASSFGQEYNEQFF. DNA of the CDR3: TGTGCCAGCAGTTTCGGACAGGAGTACAATGAGCAGTTCTTC.

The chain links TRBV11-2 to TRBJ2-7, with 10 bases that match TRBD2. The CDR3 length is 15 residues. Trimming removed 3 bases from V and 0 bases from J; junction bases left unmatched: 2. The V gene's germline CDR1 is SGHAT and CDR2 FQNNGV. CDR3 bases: TGTGCCAGCAGCTTGGGACTAGCGTTCTCCTACGAGCAGTACTTC. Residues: CASSLGLAFSYEQYF. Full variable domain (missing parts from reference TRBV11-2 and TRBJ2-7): EAGVAQSPRYKIIEKRQSVAFWCNPISGHATLYWYQQILGQGPKLLIQFQNNGVVDDSQLPKDRFSAERLKGVDSTLKIQPAKLEDSAVYLCASSLGLAFSYEQYFGPGTRLTVT.

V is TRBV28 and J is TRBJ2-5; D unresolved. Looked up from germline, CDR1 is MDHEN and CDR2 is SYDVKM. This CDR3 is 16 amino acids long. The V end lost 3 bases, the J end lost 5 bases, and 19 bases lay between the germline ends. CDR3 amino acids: CASSFLQAASWETQYF. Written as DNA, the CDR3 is TGTGCCAGCAGTTTTCTCCAGGCTGCGAGTTGGGAGACCCAGTACTTC.

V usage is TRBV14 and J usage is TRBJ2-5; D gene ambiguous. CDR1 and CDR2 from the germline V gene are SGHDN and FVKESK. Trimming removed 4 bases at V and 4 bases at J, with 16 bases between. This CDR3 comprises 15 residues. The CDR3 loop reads CASSPTLVTTETQYF. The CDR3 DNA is TGTGCCAGCAGCCCCACTCTAGTCACCACAGAGACCCAGTACTTC.

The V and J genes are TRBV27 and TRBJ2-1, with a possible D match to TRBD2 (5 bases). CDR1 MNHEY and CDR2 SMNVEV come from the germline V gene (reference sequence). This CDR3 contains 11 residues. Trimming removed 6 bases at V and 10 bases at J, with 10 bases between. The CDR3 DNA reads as TGTGCCAGCAGCTCGGGGTACGAGCAGTTCTTC. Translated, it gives CASSSGYEQFF.

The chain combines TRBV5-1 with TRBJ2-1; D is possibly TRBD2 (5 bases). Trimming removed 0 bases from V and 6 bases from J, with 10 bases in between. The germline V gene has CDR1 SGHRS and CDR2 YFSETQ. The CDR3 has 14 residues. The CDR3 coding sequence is TGCGCCAGCAGCTTGGTTCCGGGGATCAATGAGCAGTTCTTC. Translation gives CASSLVPGINEQFF.

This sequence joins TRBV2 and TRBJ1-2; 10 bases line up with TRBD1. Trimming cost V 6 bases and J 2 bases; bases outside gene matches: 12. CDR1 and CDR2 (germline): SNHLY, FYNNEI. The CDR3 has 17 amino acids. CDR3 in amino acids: CASSLGTGATKNYGYTF. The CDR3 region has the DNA TGTGCCAGCAGCCTTGGGACAGGGGCCACGAAAAACTATGGCTACACCTTC.

CDR3 protein: CATSNGGENSPLHF. For the CDR3, the DNA is TGTGCCACCAGCAACGGGGGAGAGAATTCACCCCTCCACTTT. The chain recombines TRBV15 with TRBJ1-6; TRBD1 is a possible D gene (5 bases). CDR1 LNHNV and CDR2 YYDKDF come from the germline V gene (reference sequence). The CDR3 has 14 residues. Trimming pared 4 bases from V and 7 bases from J, leaving 11 bases between.

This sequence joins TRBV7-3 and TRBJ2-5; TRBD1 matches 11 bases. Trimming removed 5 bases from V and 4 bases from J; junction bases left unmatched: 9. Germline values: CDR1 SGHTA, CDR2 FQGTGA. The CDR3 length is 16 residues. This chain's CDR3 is CASSPSGTGGGETQYF. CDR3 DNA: TGTGCCAGCAGCCCCAGTGGGACAGGGGGGGGAGAGACCCAGTACTTC.

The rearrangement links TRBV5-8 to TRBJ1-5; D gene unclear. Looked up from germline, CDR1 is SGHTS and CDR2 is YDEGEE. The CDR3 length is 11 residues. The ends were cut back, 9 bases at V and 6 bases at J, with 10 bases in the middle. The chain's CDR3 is CATNSIQPQHF. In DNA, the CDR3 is TGTGCCACCAACTCCATTCAGCCCCAGCATTTT.